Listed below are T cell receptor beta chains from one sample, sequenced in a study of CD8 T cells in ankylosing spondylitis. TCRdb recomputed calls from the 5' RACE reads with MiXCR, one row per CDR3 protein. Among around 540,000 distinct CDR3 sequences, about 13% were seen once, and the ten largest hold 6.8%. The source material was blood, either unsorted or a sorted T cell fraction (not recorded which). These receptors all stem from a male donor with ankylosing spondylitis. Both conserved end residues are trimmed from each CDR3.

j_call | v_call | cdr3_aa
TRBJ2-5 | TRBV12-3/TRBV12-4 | ASSVRGLYETQY
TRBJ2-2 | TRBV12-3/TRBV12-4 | ASSNPAVANTGELF
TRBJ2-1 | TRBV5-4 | ASRPPAGGPYNEQF
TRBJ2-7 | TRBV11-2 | ASSRPGGGYEQY
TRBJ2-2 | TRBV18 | ASSPQGAQVGELF
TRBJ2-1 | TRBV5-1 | ASSGREGIPEQF
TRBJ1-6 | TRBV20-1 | SARSRVGSYNSPLH
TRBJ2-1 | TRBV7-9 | ASSPGGLAGVEQF
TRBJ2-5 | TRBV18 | ASSPVDSEETQY
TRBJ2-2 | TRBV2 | ASTRGLAGTGELF